Below, 28 T cell receptor beta chains from the same sample are listed, as sequenced in a study of Ad26.COV2.S vaccination and SARS-CoV-2 variants. TCRdb's copy holds only in-frame clones and misses some; the assay was immunoSEQ multiplex PCR. The sample has around 170,000 clones, around 90% seen once. Sample: peripheral blood, taken after recovery from COVID-19. The origin of the receptors is a human donor who had recovered from COVID-19.

The chain combines TRBV2 with TRBJ1-1; tentatively, D is TRBD1 (5 bases). Germline V gives CDR1 SNHLY, CDR2 FYNNEI. CDR3 length: 15 residues. Trimming pared 8 bases from V and 1 base from J, leaving 17 bases between. CDR3 coding DNA: TGTGCCAGCGTAGGAACAGGTGGAGGGAACACTGAAGCTTTCTTT. Translated, it gives CASVGTGGGNTEAFF.

The rearrangement uses TRBV10-1 and TRBJ2-6; D is uncertain. CDR1 is WNHNN and CDR2 is SYGVQD in the germline V gene (reference sequence). This CDR3 comprises 19 residues. The V and J ends lost 2 bases and 0 bases respectively, with 17 bases between them. CDR3 residues: CASSEILGSLYSGANVLTF. The CDR3 DNA reads as TGCGCCAGCAGTGAGATCCTGGGATCATTATACTCTGGGGCCAACGTCCTGACTTTC.

V and J are TRBV30 and TRBJ2-7, with D possibly matching TRBD2 (7 bases). CDR3 length: 13 residues. Looked up from germline, CDR1 is GTSNPN and CDR2 is SVGIG (reference sequence). Trimming removed 2 bases from V and 4 bases from J, with 12 bases in between. The CDR3 reads CAWSRGGEYEQYF. The CDR3 nucleotides are TGTGCCTGGAGTAGGGGGGGGGAGTACGAGCAGTACTTC.

The V call is TRBV18, the J call TRBJ2-2; D may correspond to TRBD1 or TRBD2 (5 bases each). Germline V gene lookup returns CDR1 KGHSH and CDR2 LQKENI. This CDR3 is 15 amino acids long. Trimming cost V 3 bases and J 4 bases, with 12 bases left between them. The CDR3 protein is CASSPSRDGTGELFF. The CDR3 DNA reads TGTGCCAGCTCACCCTCCAGGGACGGCACCGGGGAGCTGTTTTTT.

The V and J genes are TRBV5-1 and TRBJ2-5, with D unclear. V was clipped by 5 bases and J by 2 bases, with 13 bases between them. The CDR3 runs to 14 residues. Looked up from germline, CDR1 is SGHRS and CDR2 is YFSETQ. CDR3 loop: CASSPDRVQETQYF. CDR3 in DNA: TGCGCCAGCAGTCCGGACCGGGTACAAGAGACCCAGTACTTC.

The rearrangement links TRBV28 to TRBJ2-4, with a tentative D call TRBD2 (6 bases). Germline values: CDR1 MDHEN, CDR2 SYDVKM. CDR3 length equals 13 residues. V was cut by 5 bases and J by 7 bases, with 12 bases left in between. The CDR3 DNA sequence: TGTGCCAGCAGTCGTGGTGCGGGGAACATTCAGTACTTC. It specifies CASSRGAGNIQYF.

This chain uses TRBV6-5 with TRBJ1-3; 8 bases line up with TRBD1. The CDR3 spans 15 residues. The ends lost 8 bases at V and 0 bases at J; junction bases unmatched: 6. CDR1 and CDR2 from the germline V gene are MNHEY and SVGAGI. The CDR3 DNA sequence: TGTGCCAGCGTTCTCGGACAGGGCTCTGGAAACACCATATATTTT. This translates into CASVLGQGSGNTIYF.

The V and J genes are TRBV2 and TRBJ1-1, with D possibly TRBD1 on 5 matching bases. Germline V gene data show CDR1 as SNHLY and CDR2 as FYNNEI. The V and J ends lost 6 bases and 3 bases respectively, with 20 bases between them. CDR3 length: 16 amino acids. As DNA, the CDR3 is TGTGCCAGCAGCCGATCGGGGGTCGCCAGGGACACTGAAGCTTTCTTT. This sequence encodes CASSRSGVARDTEAFF. Combining the CDR3 with reference TRBV2 and TRBJ1-1 gives the whole variable domain EPEVTQTPSHQVTQMGQEVILRCVPISNHLYFYWYRQILGQKVEFLVSFYNNEISEKSEIFDDQFSVERPDGSNFTLKIRSTKLEDSAMYFCASSRSGVARDTEAFFGQGTRLTVV.

The genes are TRBV7-3 and TRBJ2-5, with 9 bases matching TRBD2. CDR3 length: 15 residues. Germline assignment: CDR1 SGHTA and CDR2 FQGTGA. Trimming cost V 5 bases and J 1 base; bases outside gene matches: 5. The CDR3 sequence is CASSETSGPQETQYF. The CDR3 DNA is TGTGCCAGCAGCGAGACTAGCGGCCCCCAAGAGACCCAGTACTTC.

In its sample, this clone was seen once. The chain is built from TRBV27 and TRBJ2-1; TRBD2 aligns across 9 bases. Trimming at V came to 10 bases and at J to 0 bases, leaving 1 base not matched to a gene. This CDR3 comprises 13 residues. CDR1 is MNHEY, CDR2 SMNVEV, per germline (reference sequence). CDR3 in amino acids: CAISGGSYNEQFF. DNA of the CDR3: TGTGCCATTAGCGGGGGCTCCTACAATGAGCAGTTCTTC.

The V and J genes are TRBV6-5 and TRBJ2-5, with D unresolved. V was cut by 6 bases and J by 4 bases, with 3 bases left in between. Germline CDR1 and CDR2: MNHEY and SVGAGI. This CDR3 contains 10 residues. CDR3 in amino acids: CASRAETQYF. The CDR3 DNA reads TGTGCCAGCAGAGCAGAGACCCAGTACTTC.

This clone showed up just once. The genes are TRBV19 and TRBJ2-1; 9 nucleotides align to TRBD2. CDR3 size: 16 residues. Trimming removed 3 bases from V and 10 bases from J; junction bases left unmatched: 13. Germline CDR1 LNHDA, CDR2 SQIVND (reference sequence). CDR3: CASSIVLAGGWGEQFF. DNA for the CDR3: TGTGCCAGTAGTATCGTACTGGCGGGAGGGTGGGGAGAGCAGTTCTTC.

The chain employs TRBV7-3 and TRBJ1-5; D remains unclear. V lost 5 bases and J 5 bases, leaving 25 bases between the germline ends. The CDR3 is 18 residues long. Germline assignment: CDR1 SGHTA and CDR2 FQGTGA. This CDR3 reads CASSPLREAQLHHQPQHF. The CDR3 DNA reads as TGTGCCAGCAGCCCCCTCCGAGAGGCACAACTTCACCATCAGCCCCAGCATTTT.

The chain couples TRBV9 to TRBJ2-2, with 9 bases lining up with TRBD1. V trimming: 4 bases; J trimming: 6 bases; junction bases outside the gene matches: 7. This CDR3 contains 15 residues. The germline CDR1 and CDR2 sequences are SGDLS and YYNGEE. CDR3 sequence (DNA): TGTGCCAGCAGCCCACCGGGACAGGGTCCCGGGGAGCTGTTTTTT. Translated, it gives CASSPPGQGPGELFF.

The V and J genes are TRBV28 and TRBJ1-4, with a weak D call TRBD1 (6 bases). Germline loops: CDR1 MDHEN, CDR2 SYDVKM. V was clipped by 6 bases and J by 1 base, with 15 bases between them. This CDR3 has 16 residues. For the CDR3, the DNA is TGTGCCAGCAGGTCGGGGGGGGCAGAAACTAATGAAAAACTGTTTTTT. Its protein product is CASRSGGAETNEKLFF.

The chain couples TRBV7-9 to TRBJ1-3; D gene unclear. V was shortened by 4 bases and J by 1 base, with 14 bases between the two germline ends. CDR1 and CDR2 (germline): SEHNR, FQNEAQ (reference sequence). CDR3 length: 16 residues. As DNA, the CDR3 is TGTGCCAGCAGCTCATACAAGGCAGGATCTGGAAACACCATATATTTT. Translated: CASSSYKAGSGNTIYF.

The chain joins TRBV5-1 to TRBJ2-2; 10 nucleotides match TRBD2. Germline CDR1 SGHRS, CDR2 YFSETQ. CDR3 length: 18 residues. J lost 0 bases, V lost 3 bases, and 8 bases had no gene match. The CDR3 reads CASSSPSGRSANTGELFF. The CDR3 nucleotides are TGCGCCAGCAGCTCCCCTAGCGGGAGATCCGCGAACACCGGGGAGCTGTTTTTT.

The V call is TRBV2, the J call TRBJ2-1; the D is unclear. Germline CDR1 and CDR2: SNHLY and FYNNEI. The V end lost 3 bases, the J end lost 7 bases, and 16 bases lay between the germline ends. This CDR3 region has 15 residues. This CDR3 reads CASSDGRSLWNEQFF. The CDR3, as DNA: TGTGCCAGCAGTGACGGAAGGTCCCTGTGGAATGAGCAGTTCTTC.

This clone has a handful of counts. The V call is TRBV2, the J call TRBJ1-6; no definite D call. This CDR3 spans 14 amino acids. Germline CDR1 reads SNHLY; CDR2 reads FYNNEI. V lost 5 bases to trimming and J lost 3 bases, with 8 bases between them. The CDR3 region has the DNA TGTGCCAGCAGTCGACGGGACTATAATTCACCCCTCCACTTT. Amino acids: CASSRRDYNSPLHF.

J is TRBJ2-2 and V is TRBV5-1; 8 bases map to TRBD1. The CDR3 length is 15 residues. Germline V lookup: CDR1 SGHRS, CDR2 YFSETQ. Unmatched junction bases numbered 7, after V lost 4 bases and J lost 5 bases. The DNA for the CDR3 is TGCGCCAGCAGCCCTAACAGGGGGGCTACCGGGGAGCTGTTTTTT. Its protein is CASSPNRGATGELFF.

The chain links TRBV28 to TRBJ2-3, with D unclear. The CDR3 runs to 14 residues. The germline V gene has CDR1 MDHEN and CDR2 SYDVKM. Trimming left V 5 bases short and J 6 bases short, with 15 bases between. The CDR3 loop reads CASSPHYARDTQYF. CDR3 bases: TGTGCCAGCAGTCCCCACTACGCCCGGGATACGCAGTATTTT.

Comment on this clone: Other DNA sequences within the sample encode an identical CDR3. The chain couples TRBV5-1 to TRBJ1-1, with D perhaps TRBD1 (5 bases). The germline CDR1 and CDR2 sequences are SGHRS and YFSETQ. Trimming left V 4 bases short and J 0 bases short, with 10 bases between. This CDR3 region has 14 residues. Here the CDR3 reads CASSPGRLNTEAFF. CDR3 DNA sequence: TGCGCCAGCAGCCCGGGACGTTTGAACACTGAAGCTTTCTTT.

The V and J genes are TRBV19 and TRBJ1-6; D perhaps matches TRBD1 (5 bases). This CDR3 comprises 14 residues. In germline, CDR1 is LNHDA, CDR2 SQIVND (reference sequence). V lost 4 bases and J lost 7, with 11 bases in between. DNA of the CDR3: TGTGCCAGTAGTAGGGACTCGTGGAATTCACCCCTCCACTTT. It specifies CASSRDSWNSPLHF.

The chain is built from TRBV3-1 (or the pseudogene TRBV3-2) and TRBJ1-4; D is undetermined. V was shortened by 2 bases and J by 7 bases, with 8 bases between the two germline ends. The CDR3 contains 13 residues. The germline V gene has CDR1 LGHDT and CDR2 YNNKEL (reference sequence). CDR3 nucleotides: TGTGCCAGCAGCCAACGGGTTAGTGAAAAACTGTTTTTT. Amino acid sequence: CASSQRVSEKLFF.

The CDR3 DNA is TGTGCCACCAGAGGACAGGGGGAGACCCAGTACTTC. The encoded protein is CATRGQGETQYF. This sequence joins TRBV27 and TRBJ2-5, with 9 bases identical to TRBD1. CDR1 and CDR2 (germline): MNHEY, SMNVEV (reference sequence). Unmatched junction bases numbered 5, after V lost 10 bases and J lost 5 bases. The CDR3 consists of 12 residues.

This rearrangement joins TRBV5-1 to TRBJ1-1, with a tentative D call TRBD1 (5 bases). The ends were cut back, 0 bases at V and 5 bases at J, with 11 bases in the middle. This CDR3 spans 14 amino acids. Germline V lookup: CDR1 SGHRS, CDR2 YFSETQ. CDR3: CASSLAGWGTEAFF. In nucleotides, the CDR3 is TGCGCCAGCAGCTTGGCTGGGTGGGGGACTGAAGCTTTCTTT.

The V gene is TRBV7-2, the J gene TRBJ2-4; D could derive from TRBD1 or TRBD2 (6 bases each). V shed 6 bases and J shed 6 bases, with 9 bases lying between them. CDR3 length equals 12 residues. In germline, CDR1 is SGHTA, CDR2 FQGNSA. In nucleotides, the CDR3 is TGTGCCAGCAGTTCGGGGGCAAACATTCAGTACTTC. Translating gives CASSSGANIQYF. The variable domain in full, completed from reference TRBV7-2 and TRBJ2-4, reads GAGVSQSPSNKVTEKGKDVELRCDPISGHTALYWYRQSLGQGLEFLIYFQGNSAPDKSGLPSDRFSAERTGGSVSTLTIQRTQQEDSAVYLCASSSGANIQYFGAGTRLSVL.

The rearrangement uses TRBV4-1 and TRBJ2-5; no reliable D call. The germline V and J ends were trimmed by 0 bases and 4 bases, with 12 bases remaining between them. The CDR3 contains 15 residues. Germline V gives CDR1 MGHRA, CDR2 YSYEKL. The CDR3 bases are TGCGCCAGCAGCCAAGACCCTAGGGCAATAGAGACCCAGTACTTC. This sequence encodes CASSQDPRAIETQYF.